The rows below give T cell receptor beta chains drawn from one sample of a study of blood T cell repertoires in COVID-19. Using immunoSEQ multiplex PCR, the repertoire was profiled, and TCRdb retains in-frame clones only, with some absent. Seen here are just under 150,000 clones, approximately 87% observed once, and the top ten hold approximately 40%. Sequencing was performed on peripheral blood. The receptors were sampled from a man aged 45 to 65 who had recovered from COVID-19. Each CDR3 is given with its conserved first and last residue. D genes are given only for firm matches. Some rows mark clone size as missing; the rest say once, few, many or name a class of expanded clone.

j_call: TRBJ1-5; d_call: -; clone_size: -; v_call: TRBV7-8; cdr3_nt: TGTGCCAGCAGCTTATCCGGGAGTGAAAATCAGCCCCAGCATTTT; cdr3_aa: CASSLSGSENQPQHF
j_call: TRBJ2-4; d_call: TRBD1; clone_size: -; v_call: TRBV9; cdr3_nt: TGTGCCAGCAGCCCGGGATCGGGACAGGGCGCCAAAAACATTCAGTACTTC; cdr3_aa: CASSPGSGQGAKNIQYF
j_call: TRBJ2-5; d_call: -; clone_size: -; v_call: TRBV7-2; cdr3_nt: TGTGCCAGCTCCCGGCCCGGGGAGACCCAGTACTTC; cdr3_aa: CASSRPGETQYF
j_call: TRBJ2-7; d_call: TRBD2; clone_size: -; v_call: TRBV5-6; cdr3_nt: TGTGCCAGCAGCTCACTAGCGGGGAGGGTCTACGAGCAGTACTTC; cdr3_aa: CASSSLAGRVYEQYF
j_call: TRBJ1-1; d_call: -; clone_size: -; v_call: TRBV25-1; cdr3_nt: TGTGCCAGCAGTGCAAGACATACCAGGGACACTGAAGCTTTCTTT; cdr3_aa: CASSARHTRDTEAFF
j_call: TRBJ1-5; d_call: -; clone_size: -; v_call: TRBV19; cdr3_nt: TGTGCCAGTGGCCCATCGAGCAATCAGCCCCAGCATTTT; cdr3_aa: CASGPSSNQPQHF
j_call: TRBJ2-3; d_call: TRBD1; clone_size: -; v_call: TRBV24-1; cdr3_nt: TGTGCCACCAGTGGGACAGGGGGCGTGAATACGCAGTATTTT; cdr3_aa: CATSGTGGVNTQYF
j_call: TRBJ2-7; d_call: -; clone_size: -; v_call: TRBV27; cdr3_nt: TGTGCCAGCAGTTTAAACAGGTCCCCCTACGAGCAGTACTTC; cdr3_aa: CASSLNRSPYEQYF
j_call: TRBJ1-1; d_call: TRBD1; clone_size: -; v_call: TRBV27; cdr3_nt: TGTGCCAGCAGTAGCTTACCAGGGACAGGGGCTTCAGAAGCTTTCTTT; cdr3_aa: CASSSLPGTGASEAFF
j_call: TRBJ1-5; d_call: -; clone_size: -; v_call: TRBV19; cdr3_nt: TGTGCCAGTAGCCCGGCCGGGGATCCTCAGCCCCAGCATTTT; cdr3_aa: CASSPAGDPQPQHF
j_call: TRBJ1-2; d_call: TRBD1; clone_size: -; v_call: TRBV7-9; cdr3_nt: TGTGCCAGCAGCTTAGGGACAGGGGGCGCTTTTAACTCTGGCTACACCTTC; cdr3_aa: CASSLGTGGAFNSGYTF
j_call: TRBJ1-2; d_call: -; clone_size: few; v_call: TRBV6-1; cdr3_nt: TGTGCCAGCAGTGAAAGAGGCAGGGGCGGCTATGGCTACACCTTC; cdr3_aa: CASSERGRGGYGYTF
j_call: TRBJ2-7; d_call: -; clone_size: -; v_call: TRBV30; cdr3_nt: TGTGCCTGGAGTGTACGAGGGAGCTCCTACGAGCAGTACTTC; cdr3_aa: CAWSVRGSSYEQYF
j_call: TRBJ2-7; d_call: TRBD1; clone_size: -; v_call: TRBV6-2/TRBV6-3; cdr3_nt: TGTGCCAGCAGTTATTCGACGGGACAGAACTCCTACGAGCAGTACTTC; cdr3_aa: CASSYSTGQNSYEQYF
j_call: TRBJ1-3; d_call: -; clone_size: -; v_call: TRBV27; cdr3_nt: TGTGCCAGCAGTCCAACACCGGGCTCTGGAAACACCATATATTTT; cdr3_aa: CASSPTPGSGNTIYF
j_call: TRBJ2-7; d_call: TRBD1; clone_size: -; v_call: TRBV6-1; cdr3_nt: TGTGCCAGCAGTGAATGGACAGGGCCCACCCCAGGGCAGTACTTC; cdr3_aa: CASSEWTGPTPGQYF
j_call: TRBJ1-6; d_call: -; clone_size: -; v_call: TRBV7-9; cdr3_nt: TGTGCCAGCAGCCAGGGAGGTCTGGGGACTTCACCCCTCCACTTT; cdr3_aa: CASSQGGLGTSPLHF
j_call: TRBJ2-1; d_call: TRBD2; clone_size: -; v_call: TRBV2; cdr3_nt: TGTGCCAGCAAGTGGGGACCGGGGGGGAGCTCCTACAATGAGCAGTTCTTC; cdr3_aa: CASKWGPGGSSYNEQFF
j_call: TRBJ1-1; d_call: -; clone_size: -; v_call: TRBV29-1; cdr3_nt: TGCAGCGGTGAAGGCGGGGGGATCACTGAAGCTTTCTTT; cdr3_aa: CSGEGGGITEAFF
j_call: TRBJ2-7; d_call: -; clone_size: -; v_call: TRBV3-1/TRBV3-2; cdr3_nt: TGTGCCAGCAGCCAAGATTGGTCAGGGCGACCCTACGAGCAGTACTTC; cdr3_aa: CASSQDWSGRPYEQYF
j_call: TRBJ2-7; d_call: -; clone_size: -; v_call: TRBV6-1; cdr3_nt: TGTGCCAGCAGTGAAGACGACAGTGGGTTTCGGCGGGAGCAGTACTTC; cdr3_aa: CASSEDDSGFRREQYF